One sample yielded the 29 T cell receptor beta chains listed below, sequenced in a study of T cells of healthy individuals. MiXCR, applied by TCRdb to the 5' RACE reads, yields one record per CDR3 protein. The repertoire holds some 82,000 distinct CDR3 sequences, with about 4.8% as singletons. The receptors originated from a female donor in good health.

This clonotype was seen a few times. The chain combines TRBV6-2 or TRBV6-3 with TRBJ2-7, with 7 positions matching TRBD1. This CDR3 has 15 residues. Germline CDR1 MNHEY, CDR2 SVGEGT. Losses at the gene ends were 6 bases for V and 2 bases for J; bases not matched to a gene: 10. The DNA of the CDR3 is TGTGCCAGCAGAGCCGAGGACAGGACCACCTACGAGCAGTACTTC. Its protein is CASRAEDRTTYEQYF.

The rearrangement uses TRBV25-1 and TRBJ2-7, with D unclear. V dropped 6 bases and J dropped 6 bases, with 12 bases sitting between them. In germline, CDR1 is MGHDK, CDR2 SYGVNS. The CDR3 covers 12 residues. The CDR3 here is CASSDYSSEQYF. In DNA form, the CDR3 reads TGTGCCAGCAGCGATTACAGTTCCGAGCAGTACTTC.

This clonotype was seen a few times. The chain links TRBV7-9 to TRBJ2-1; possible D gene TRBD1, 5 bases. Trimming shortened V by 8 bases and J by 5 bases, and 13 bases separated the two germline ends. Germline CDR1 SEHNR, CDR2 FQNEAQ (reference sequence). The CDR3 extends over 13 amino acids. CDR3 nucleotides: TGTGCCAGCCCCCGAGTAGGGGACAATGAGCAGTTCTTC. It codes for CASPRVGDNEQFF.

Only a few counts were recorded for this clonotype. The V gene is TRBV20-1, the J gene TRBJ1-2, with D unclear. The CDR3 loop spans 14 amino acids. Germline CDR1 and CDR2: DFQATT and SNEGSKA (reference sequence). V was trimmed by 6 bases and J by 4 bases, leaving 18 bases between them. The CDR3: CSAKIWTVTYGYTF. The CDR3 coding sequence is TGCAGTGCCAAGATATGGACGGTCACCTATGGCTACACCTTC.

In regard to this clonotype: A much larger clone differs by one base, so this may be a read error. Since the CDR3 does not end with the conserved phenylalanine or tryptophan, this likely comes from a read error. This sequence joins TRBV20-1 and TRBJ1-2; D call uncertain. V lost 6 bases and J 2 bases, leaving 13 bases between the germline ends. CDR1 and CDR2 (germline): DFQATT, SNEGSKA (reference sequence). This CDR3 is built from 13 residues. The CDR3 here is CSAPNRQNYGYTS. Here the CDR3 DNA reads TGCAGTGCCCCAAATCGACAAAACTATGGCTACACCTCC.

On this clonotype: Given a much more abundant clone one base away, this may be a read error. The rearrangement joins TRBV12-5 to TRBJ2-1, with D unclear. V was shortened by 5 bases and J by 6 bases, with 14 bases between the two germline ends. The CDR3 totals 14 residues. Germline values: CDR1 LGHNT, CDR2 FRNRAP. CDR3 sequence: CASGNADVSNEQFF. CDR3 in DNA: TGTGCTAGTGGTAACGCTGACGTCAGCAATGAGCAGTTCTTC.

The rearrangement links TRBV19 to TRBJ1-5, with 8 positions matching TRBD1. This CDR3 contains 14 residues. From germline, CDR1 is LNHDA and CDR2 SQIVND (reference sequence). After removal of 9 bases from V and 6 bases from J, the junction contained 10 bases not matched to a gene. CDR3 region: CASSTGVGVQPQHF. The CDR3 nucleotides are TGTGCCAGCTCGACAGGGGTAGGGGTTCAGCCCCAGCATTTT.

This clonotype was recorded a few times. The gene calls are TRBV19 and TRBJ2-5; TRBD1 agrees at 10 bases. Trimming took 3 bases from V and 2 from J; bases not matched to a gene: 6. Per the germline V gene, CDR1 is LNHDA and CDR2 is SQIVND (reference sequence). This CDR3 has 16 amino acids. For the CDR3, the DNA is TGTGCCAGTAGTATTTTGGGGACAGGGGATCAAGAGACCCAGTACTTC. Protein product: CASSILGTGDQETQYF.

This clonotype has ten or more counts. The chain is built from TRBV6-1 and TRBJ2-7; D unresolved. V lost 4 bases, J lost 2 bases, and 18 bases lay in between. The CDR3 is made up of 16 amino acids. Per the germline V gene, CDR1 is MNHNS and CDR2 is SASEGT. The chain's CDR3 is CASSASSLALAYEQYF. The CDR3 DNA reads as TGTGCCAGCAGTGCCAGTAGTCTGGCATTGGCCTACGAGCAGTACTTC.

The V call is TRBV5-4, the J call TRBJ2-4; TRBD2 aligns across 12 bases. CDR3 length: 15 residues. CDR1 is SGHNT, CDR2 YYREEE, per germline (reference sequence). V dropped 0 bases and J dropped 5; count of bases not matched to a gene: 0. The DNA of the CDR3 is TGTGCCAGCAGCTTGGGACTAGCGGGAGAAAACATTCAGTACTTC. Translation: CASSLGLAGENIQYF.

This clonotype was seen at least ten times. The chain carries TRBV28 and TRBJ2-6; a weak D match, TRBD2 (6 bases). Germline CDR1 MDHEN, CDR2 SYDVKM. V shed 6 bases and J shed 1 base, with 22 bases lying between them. This CDR3 is 19 amino acids long. CDR3 protein: CASSTGGIPSWSGANVLTF. CDR3 nucleotides: TGTGCCAGCAGCACCGGCGGGATCCCCAGCTGGTCTGGGGCCAACGTCCTGACTTTC.

The chain recombines TRBV6-1 with TRBJ2-3; TRBD2 agrees at 8 bases. The CDR3 consists of 17 residues. Germline CDR1 and CDR2: MNHNS and SASEGT. Trimming cost V 3 bases and J 2 bases; bases outside gene matches: 10. CDR3 sequence (DNA): TGTGCCAGCAGTGAGGTGTTTTGGCGGGAGGCCACAGATACGCAGTATTTT. Translated: CASSEVFWREATDTQYF.

This clonotype was detected only a few times. The chain links TRBV6-5 to TRBJ1-1; 7 bases are shared with TRBD1. Trimming cost V 6 bases and J 2 bases; bases outside gene matches: 6. This CDR3 region has 14 residues. Germline CDR1 and CDR2: MNHEY and SVGAGI. The CDR3 sequence: CASRVGQLNTEAFF. The CDR3 nucleotides read TGTGCCAGCAGGGTGGGACAGCTAAACACTGAAGCTTTCTTT.

This clonotype is a singleton in its sample. The rearrangement links TRBV28 to TRBJ1-4; the match to TRBD1 covers 10 bases. The junction had 3 bases not matched to a gene; V was cut back by 3 bases and J by 5 bases. Germline values: CDR1 MDHEN, CDR2 SYDVKM. The length of the CDR3 is 15 residues. CDR3 nucleotides: TGTGCCAGCAGTTTCCTGGGACAGGGGAATGAAAAACTGTTTTTT. Translation: CASSFLGQGNEKLFF.

The sample holds many counts of this clonotype. V usage is TRBV11-2 and J usage is TRBJ2-3; 14 positions agree with TRBD2. CDR1 is SGHAT and CDR2 is FQNNGV in the germline V gene. Losses at the gene ends were 5 bases for V and 3 bases for J; bases not matched to a gene: 4. This CDR3 has 16 residues. The CDR3 region is CASSEGLAGATDTQYF. CDR3 in DNA: TGTGCCAGCAGCGAGGGACTAGCGGGAGCGACAGATACGCAGTATTTT.

The chain recombines TRBV7-2 with TRBJ2-1, with D perhaps TRBD1 or TRBD2 (5 bases each). Germline loops: CDR1 SGHTA, CDR2 FQGNSA. The CDR3 contains 14 residues. The ends were cut back, 1 base at V and 6 bases at J, with 10 bases in the middle. The CDR3 is CASSLGGRPNEQFF. CDR3 bases: TGTGCCAGCAGCTTAGGGGGACGGCCCAATGAGCAGTTCTTC.

The rearrangement uses TRBV4-2 and TRBJ2-5; TRBD2 matches 10 bases. CDR1 is LGHNA and CDR2 is YNFKEQ in the germline V gene. Losses at the gene ends were 1 base for V and 6 bases for J; bases not matched to a gene: 5. The length of the CDR3 is 15 residues. The CDR3 region is CASSQGTSGEKTQYF. The CDR3 region has the DNA TGTGCCAGCAGCCAAGGGACTAGCGGTGAGAAGACCCAGTACTTC.

The sample holds many counts of this clonotype. The chain is built from TRBV20-1 and TRBJ2-2, with D maybe TRBD1 (7 bases). Trimming shortened V by 2 bases and J by 5 bases, and 15 bases separated the two germline ends. Germline-derived CDR1 and CDR2 are DFQATT and SNEGSKA (reference sequence). This CDR3 is built from 15 residues. This CDR3 is CSARPRAGGTGELFF. The CDR3 bases are TGCAGTGCTAGACCCCGGGCAGGGGGGACCGGGGAGCTGTTTTTT.

This clonotype was picked up a small number of times. The genes are TRBV30 and TRBJ1-2; the D gene is possibly TRBD1 (5 bases). V was pared by 2 bases and J by 0 bases, with 19 bases between. The CDR3 loop spans 17 amino acids. Germline values: CDR1 GTSNPN, CDR2 SVGIG (reference sequence). CDR3 protein: CAWSIRSEGLANYGYTF. The DNA of the CDR3 is TGTGCCTGGAGTATTCGGAGTGAGGGGTTAGCTAACTATGGCTACACCTTC.

At least ten counts were recorded for this clonotype. The gene calls are TRBV6-6 and TRBJ2-7; 9 bases are a match to TRBD1. V dropped 5 bases and J dropped 4; count of bases not matched to a gene: 3. The CDR3 covers 13 residues. Germline loops: CDR1 MNHNY, CDR2 SVGAGI (reference sequence). CDR3 loop: CASSTGTGYEQYF. CDR3 coding DNA: TGTGCCAGCAGTACCGGGACAGGGTACGAGCAGTACTTC.

This clonotype was observed a few times. The CDR3 nucleotides are TGTGCCTGGAGCCGAGGACAGGGGAAAAATCAGCCCCAGCATTTT. This translates into CAWSRGQGKNQPQHF. The V gene is TRBV30, the J gene TRBJ1-5; the match to TRBD1 covers 9 bases. Trimming took 3 bases from V and 4 from J; bases not matched to a gene: 7. CDR1 is GTSNPN, CDR2 SVGIG, per germline (reference sequence). This CDR3 is 15 amino acids long.

This clonotype has a count of ten or more. The rearrangement links TRBV14 to TRBJ2-3; no reliable D call. Trimming stripped 5 bases from V and 2 bases from J, with 11 bases between. Germline V CDR1 and CDR2: SGHDN, FVKESK. This CDR3 is 14 amino acids long. CDR3 amino acids: CASSKGPNTDTQYF. The CDR3 nucleotides read TGTGCCAGCAGCAAAGGCCCCAACACAGATACGCAGTATTTT.

The genes are TRBV5-4 and TRBJ2-1; D tentatively fits TRBD1 or TRBD2 (6 bases each). Between the trimmed V and J ends, which lost 2 bases and 7 bases, there was a span of 19 bases. Germline V gene data show CDR1 as SGHNT and CDR2 as YYREEE (reference sequence). The CDR3 consists of 16 residues. CDR3 in DNA: TGTGCCAGCAGCTTAGAGGGGGGCCCGGGGCTAAATGAGCAGTTCTTC. Translating gives CASSLEGGPGLNEQFF.

The V gene is TRBV6-1, the J gene TRBJ1-2; D ambiguous. The germline V gene has CDR1 MNHNS and CDR2 SASEGT. V lost 5 bases, J lost 8 bases, and 18 bases lay in between. The CDR3 runs to 14 residues. For the CDR3, the DNA is TGTGCCAGCAGTATGGACCTCTTAACTTGGGGCTACACCTTC. This encodes CASSMDLLTWGYTF.

This clonotype turned up a few times. V gene TRBV20-1 combines with J gene TRBJ2-2; D is unresolved. Germline V gene data show CDR1 as DFQATT and CDR2 as SNEGSKA (reference sequence). The CDR3 has 14 residues. Trimming left V 0 bases short and J 2 bases short, with 7 bases between. The CDR3 bases are TGCAGTGCTAGAGAGGAGCGCAACACCGGGGAGCTGTTTTTT. Translating it yields CSAREERNTGELFF.

V and J are TRBV6-2 or TRBV6-3 and TRBJ1-6; D not resolved. V lost 5 bases and J lost 8, with 16 bases in between. The CDR3 consists of 15 residues. Per the germline V gene, CDR1 is MNHEY and CDR2 is SVGEGT. CDR3 in DNA: TGTGCCAGCAGTAACAGACGACTTGGTTATTCACCCCTCCACTTT. It codes for CASSNRRLGYSPLHF.

The chain is built from TRBV5-1 and TRBJ2-2, with TRBD2 identical over 9 bases. Germline values: CDR1 SGHRS, CDR2 YFSETQ. V gave up 3 bases and J gave up 3 bases; unmatched junction bases: 15. This CDR3 region has 19 residues. CDR3: CASSSLFQASGKDTGELFF. CDR3 sequence (DNA): TGCGCCAGCAGCTCCCTCTTTCAGGCTAGCGGGAAGGACACCGGGGAGCTGTTTTTT. The variable domain in full, with the rest retrieved from reference TRBV5-1 and TRBJ2-2, is KAGVTQTPRYLIKTRGQQVTLSCSPISGHRSVSWYQQTPGQGLQFLFEYFSETQRNKGNFPGRFSGRQFSNSRSEMNVSTLELGDSALYLCASSSLFQASGKDTGELFFGEGSRLTVL.

This clonotype was detected many times. This chain joins TRBV20-1 and TRBJ1-1; TRBD1 agrees at 9 bases. The CDR3 extends over 15 amino acids. Germline values: CDR1 DFQATT, CDR2 SNEGSKA (reference sequence). The V and J ends lost 3 bases and 6 bases, in that order; junction bases with no gene match: 11. This chain's CDR3 is CSASSGTGTGSEAFF. CDR3 bases: TGCAGTGCTAGTTCGGGGACCGGGACAGGGTCTGAAGCTTTCTTT.

This chain connects TRBV11-2 to TRBJ2-1; TRBD2 matches 7 bases. This CDR3 is built from 16 residues. The trim removed 5 bases at V and 2 bases at J, leaving 9 bases unmatched. Germline V gene sequence: CDR1 SGHAT, CDR2 FQNNGV. CDR3 DNA: TGTGCCAGCAGCCCCCTTGGGCGGGGGACCTACAATGAGCAGTTCTTC. Translating it yields CASSPLGRGTYNEQFF.